This record looks at one T cell receptor (beta chain) sequence and its context. What it binds is not known. The data were taken from a study of T-cell reconstitution after alpha-beta-depleted transplantation in children. General study points: At the one-year point after transplant, T-cell counts and TCRbeta diversity were found to come mostly from T cells that had been newly produced. Where alpha-beta T cells came from about two months after transplant was reportedly several hundred expanded graft clones. For some patients, TCRbeta diversity was high at day 60 because of recipient T cells and thymic progenitors that survived.

A library of TCRbeta sequences, prepared with unique molecular identifiers, was generated. TCRdb ran MiXCR on the PCR reads and lists one entry per CDR3 protein. The sample contains about 640,000 distinct CDR3 sequences, about an eighth of which appear only once. Losses at the gene ends were 6 bases for V and 2 bases for J; bases not matched to a gene: 10. This CDR3 has 15 residues. Per germline, CDR1 SQVTM and CDR2 ANQGSEA. The receptor comes from a male patient between 5 and 17 years old who had a stem cell transplant for acute myeloid leukemia, so the T cells may come from the graft donor. The sequencing used PBMCs, mostly from graft donor cells, collected 360 days after TCRalphabeta/CD19-depleted stem cell transplant. This chain connects TRBV29-1 to TRBJ2-7; 10 bases map to TRBD2. The CDR3 DNA follows: TGCAGCGTGGGGCTAGCGGGAGAATTGCCCTACGAGCAGTACTTC. Encoded protein: CSVGLAGELPYEQYF.